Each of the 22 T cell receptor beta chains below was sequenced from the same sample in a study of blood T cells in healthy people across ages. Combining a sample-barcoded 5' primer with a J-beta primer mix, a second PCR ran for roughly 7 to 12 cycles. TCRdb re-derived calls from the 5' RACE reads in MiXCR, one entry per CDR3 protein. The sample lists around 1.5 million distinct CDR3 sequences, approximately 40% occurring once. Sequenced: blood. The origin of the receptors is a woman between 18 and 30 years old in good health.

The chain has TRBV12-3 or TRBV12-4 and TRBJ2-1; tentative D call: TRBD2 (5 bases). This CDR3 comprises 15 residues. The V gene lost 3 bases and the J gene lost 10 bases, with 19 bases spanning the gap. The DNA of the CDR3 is TGTGCCAGCAGTTTCAAGCGGCCAAACTCCTTGGAGCAGTTCTTC. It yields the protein CASSFKRPNSLEQFF.

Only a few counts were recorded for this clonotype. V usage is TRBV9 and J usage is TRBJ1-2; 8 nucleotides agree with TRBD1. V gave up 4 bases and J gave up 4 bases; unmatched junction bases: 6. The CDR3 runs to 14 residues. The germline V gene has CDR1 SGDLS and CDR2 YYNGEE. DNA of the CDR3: TGTGCCAGCAGCTCTCCCGGGACAGGCTATGGCTACACCTTC. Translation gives CASSSPGTGYGYTF. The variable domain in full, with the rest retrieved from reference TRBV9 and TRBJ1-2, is DSGVTQTPKHLITATGQRVTLRCSPRSGDLSVYWYQQSLDQGLQFLIQYYNGEERAKGNILERFSAQQFPDLHSELNLSSLELGDSALYFCASSSPGTGYGYTFGSGTRLTVV.

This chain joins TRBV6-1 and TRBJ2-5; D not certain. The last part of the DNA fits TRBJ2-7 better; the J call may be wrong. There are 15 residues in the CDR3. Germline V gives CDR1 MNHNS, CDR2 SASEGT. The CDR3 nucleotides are TGTGCCAGCAGTGAAGCGGTATATGGACCCTACGAGCAGTACTTC. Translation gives CASSEAVYGPYEQYF.

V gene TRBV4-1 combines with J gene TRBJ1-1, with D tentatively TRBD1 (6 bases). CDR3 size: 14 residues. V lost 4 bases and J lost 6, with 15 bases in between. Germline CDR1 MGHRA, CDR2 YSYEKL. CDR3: CASSPGAGGSEAFF. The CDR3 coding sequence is TGCGCCAGCAGCCCAGGGGCGGGGGGTTCTGAAGCTTTCTTT.

The CDR3, as DNA: TGTGCCAGCAGCCAAGATAAACTCTACAATGAGCAGTTCTTC. This codes for CASSQDKLYNEQFF. The chain carries TRBV3-1 and TRBJ2-1; D is unresolved. The CDR3 is 14 residues long. Germline V CDR1 and CDR2: LGHDT, YNNKEL (reference sequence). Deletions cut 0 bases from V and 3 bases from J, with 6 bases between.

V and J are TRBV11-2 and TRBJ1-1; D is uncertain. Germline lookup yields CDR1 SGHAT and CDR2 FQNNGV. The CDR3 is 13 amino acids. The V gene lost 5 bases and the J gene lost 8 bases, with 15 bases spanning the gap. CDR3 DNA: TGTGCCAGCAGCCCCCCGCAACCGAGGGAAGCTTTCTTT. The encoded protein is CASSPPQPREAFF.

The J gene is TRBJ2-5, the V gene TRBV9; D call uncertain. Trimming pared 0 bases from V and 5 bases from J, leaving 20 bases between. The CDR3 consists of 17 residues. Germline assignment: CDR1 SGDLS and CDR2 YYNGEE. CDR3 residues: CASSVARNTLGDETQYF. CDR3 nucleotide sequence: TGTGCCAGCAGCGTAGCGAGGAATACCCTAGGAGATGAGACCCAGTACTTC.

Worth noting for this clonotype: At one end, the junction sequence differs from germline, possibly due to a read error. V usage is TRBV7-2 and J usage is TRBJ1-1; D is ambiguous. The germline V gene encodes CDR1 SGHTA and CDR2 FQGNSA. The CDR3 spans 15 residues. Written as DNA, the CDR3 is TGTGCCGGCAGCTCCCTGGAGGTACTTGACGCTGAAGCTTTCTTT. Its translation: CAGSSLEVLDAEAFF. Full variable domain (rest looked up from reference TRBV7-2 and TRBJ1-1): GAGVSQSPSNKVTEKGKDVELRCDPISGHTALYWYRQSLGQGLEFLIYFQGNSAPDKSGLPSDRFSAERTGGSVSTLTIQRTQQEDSAVYLCAGSSLEVLDAEAFFGQGTRLTVV.

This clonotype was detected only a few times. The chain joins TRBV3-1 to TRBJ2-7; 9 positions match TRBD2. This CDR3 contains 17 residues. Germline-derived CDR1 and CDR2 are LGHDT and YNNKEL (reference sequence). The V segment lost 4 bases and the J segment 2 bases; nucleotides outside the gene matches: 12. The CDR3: CASSRRPGLAEAYEQYF. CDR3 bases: TGTGCCAGCAGCCGGCGCCCGGGACTAGCAGAAGCCTACGAGCAGTACTTC.

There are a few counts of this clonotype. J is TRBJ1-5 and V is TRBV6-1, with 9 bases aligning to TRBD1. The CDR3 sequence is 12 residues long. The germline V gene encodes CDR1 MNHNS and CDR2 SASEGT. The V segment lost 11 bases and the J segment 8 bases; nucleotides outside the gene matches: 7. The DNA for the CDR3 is TGTGCCTTGGGGACAGGGTTGGAGCCCCAGCATTTT. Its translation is CALGTGLEPQHF.

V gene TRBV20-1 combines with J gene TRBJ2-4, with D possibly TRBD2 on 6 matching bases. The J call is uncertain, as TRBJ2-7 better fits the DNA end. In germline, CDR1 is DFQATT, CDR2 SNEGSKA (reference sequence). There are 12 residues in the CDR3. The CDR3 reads CSGRDGTYEQYF. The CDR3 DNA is TGCAGTGGGAGGGACGGCACCTACGAGCAGTACTTC.

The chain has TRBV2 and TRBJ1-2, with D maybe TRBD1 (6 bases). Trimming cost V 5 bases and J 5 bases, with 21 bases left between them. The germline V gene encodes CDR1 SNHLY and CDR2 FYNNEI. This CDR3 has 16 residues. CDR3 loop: CASSRTDPVPGYGYTF. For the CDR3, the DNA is TGTGCCAGCAGTAGGACAGATCCCGTCCCAGGGTATGGCTACACCTTC.

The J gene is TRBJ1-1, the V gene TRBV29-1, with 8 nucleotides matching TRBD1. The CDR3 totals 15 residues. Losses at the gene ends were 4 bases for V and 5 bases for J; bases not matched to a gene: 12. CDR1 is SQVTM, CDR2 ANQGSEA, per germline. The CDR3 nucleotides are TGCAGCGTTGCAGAGGGAACAGGGGGTGGAACTGAAGCTTTCTTT. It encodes CSVAEGTGGGTEAFF.

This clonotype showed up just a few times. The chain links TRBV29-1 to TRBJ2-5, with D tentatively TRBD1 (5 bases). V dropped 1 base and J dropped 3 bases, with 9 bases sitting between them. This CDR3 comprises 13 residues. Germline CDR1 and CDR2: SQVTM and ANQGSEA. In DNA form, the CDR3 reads TGCAGCGTTGAAGTGGGCAGGGAAGAGACCCAGTACTTC. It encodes CSVEVGREETQYF.

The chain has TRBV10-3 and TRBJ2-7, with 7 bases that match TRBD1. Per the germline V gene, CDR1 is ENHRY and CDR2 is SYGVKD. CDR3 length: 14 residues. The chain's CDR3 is CASQEGAGVYEQYF. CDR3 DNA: TGTGCGTCCCAAGAGGGGGCCGGGGTGTACGAGCAGTACTTC.

As DNA, the CDR3 is TGTGCCAGCAGCTTAGGTGTAGGGGGACCCGTCTACGAGCAGTACTTC. The encoded protein is CASSLGVGGPVYEQYF. This chain connects TRBV7-2 to TRBJ2-7, with a weak D call TRBD1 (6 bases). This CDR3 has 16 residues. Trimming pared 1 base from V and 3 bases from J, leaving 16 bases between. CDR1 and CDR2 (germline): SGHTA, FQGNSA.

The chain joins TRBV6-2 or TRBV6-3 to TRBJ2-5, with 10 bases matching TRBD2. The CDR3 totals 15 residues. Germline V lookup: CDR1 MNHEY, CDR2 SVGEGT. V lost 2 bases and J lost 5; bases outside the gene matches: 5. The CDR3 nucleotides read TGTGCCAGCAGTTACCCCCTAGCGGGAGCTGAGACCCAGTACTTC. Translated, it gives CASSYPLAGAETQYF.

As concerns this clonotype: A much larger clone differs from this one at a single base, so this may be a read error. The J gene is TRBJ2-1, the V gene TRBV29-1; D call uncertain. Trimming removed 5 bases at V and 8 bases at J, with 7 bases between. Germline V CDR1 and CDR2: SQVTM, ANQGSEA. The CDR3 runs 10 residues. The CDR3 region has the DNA TGCAGCGTTATTCACGATGAGCAGTTCTTC. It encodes CSVIHDEQFF.

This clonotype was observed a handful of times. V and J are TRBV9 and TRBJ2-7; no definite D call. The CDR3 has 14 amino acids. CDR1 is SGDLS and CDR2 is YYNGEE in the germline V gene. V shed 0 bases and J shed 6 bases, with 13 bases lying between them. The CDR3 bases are TGTGCCAGCAGCGTAGGCTCGCTTGTGGGCGAGCAGTACTTC. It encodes CASSVGSLVGEQYF.

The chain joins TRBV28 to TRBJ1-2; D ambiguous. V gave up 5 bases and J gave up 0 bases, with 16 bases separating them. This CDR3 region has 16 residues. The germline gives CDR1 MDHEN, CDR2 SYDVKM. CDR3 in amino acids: CASSELGSAANYGYTF. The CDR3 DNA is TGTGCCAGCAGTGAACTGGGGAGTGCGGCTAACTATGGCTACACCTTC.

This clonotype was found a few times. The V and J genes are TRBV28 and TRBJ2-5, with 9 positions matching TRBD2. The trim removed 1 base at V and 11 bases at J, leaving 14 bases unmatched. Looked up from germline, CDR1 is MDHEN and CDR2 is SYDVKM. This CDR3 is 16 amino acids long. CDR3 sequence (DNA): TGTGCCAGCAGTTTATCCCCGGGTCAGCGGGAGGCGGTTCAGTACTTC. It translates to CASSLSPGQREAVQYF.

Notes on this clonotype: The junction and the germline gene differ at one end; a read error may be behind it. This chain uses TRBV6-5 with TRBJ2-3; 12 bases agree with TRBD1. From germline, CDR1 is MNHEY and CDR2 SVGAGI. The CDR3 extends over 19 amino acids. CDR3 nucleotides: TGTGCCAGCAGTTACCCCACCGGGACAGGGGGCGGGGGCACAGGTACGCAGTATTTT. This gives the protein CASSYPTGTGGGGTGTQYF.